The 11 T cell receptor beta chains presented below share a single source sample, sequenced in a study of response to subunit inactivated influenza vaccine. TCRdb re-analysed the RT-PCR reads in MiXCR, keeping a single row per CDR3 protein. Here the sample spans just under 550,000 distinct CDR3 sequences, roughly a quarter being singletons. In addition, the sample was reused for a study of T cells expressing NK-cell markers. This second study notes: The authors generated TCR beta cDNA through 5'RACE template switching with UMIs.

The source material was CD4+ T cells sorted from PBMCs, sampled 11 to 12 days after vaccination. These receptors all stem from a man aged 45-65 years who received an inactivated influenza vaccine.

The chain is built from TRBV18 and TRBJ2-7, with a weak D call TRBD2 (5 bases). The V gene lost 2 bases and the J gene lost 3 bases, with 11 bases spanning the gap. The CDR3 length is 14 residues. The V gene's germline CDR1 is KGHSH and CDR2 LQKENI. The CDR3: CASSPINRDYEQYF. CDR3 nucleotide sequence: TGTGCCAGCTCACCAATTAACCGGGACTACGAGCAGTACTTC.

CDR3 in amino acids: CASSELGTRQYF. The DNA of the CDR3 is TGTGCCAGCAGTGAATTAGGGACGCGGCAGTACTTC. V gene TRBV2 combines with J gene TRBJ2-7, with D perhaps matching TRBD1 or TRBD2 (5 bases each). Deletions cut 2 bases from V and 9 bases from J, with 11 bases between. CDR1 SNHLY and CDR2 FYNNEI come from the germline V gene. The CDR3 is 12 amino acids.

This clonotype was counted between two and nine times. In nucleotides, the CDR3 is TGTGCCACCAGTGATCGAAGTGGACACAACCAAGAGACCCAGTACTTC. Its protein is CATSDRSGHNQETQYF. The genes are TRBV24-1 and TRBJ2-5, with D possibly being TRBD1 (5 bases). The CDR3 is 16 residues long. Trimming took 3 bases from V and 0 from J, leaving 13 bases between them. Looked up from germline, CDR1 is KGHDR and CDR2 is SFDVKD.

This clonotype came up many times. The chain joins TRBV12-3 or TRBV12-4 to TRBJ2-2; D not certain. The CDR3 extends over 14 amino acids. Trimming pared 5 bases from V and 9 bases from J, leaving 16 bases between. The CDR3 DNA follows: TGTGCCAGCAGTCCTCGTAGGGTAGGGTGGGAGCTGTTTTTT. It encodes CASSPRRVGWELFF.

The J gene is TRBJ1-2, the V gene TRBV7-2; a possible D gene is TRBD1 (6 bases). The V and J ends lost 5 bases and 2 bases respectively, with 9 bases between them. Germline V gene data show CDR1 as SGHTA and CDR2 as FQGNSA. This CDR3 comprises 13 residues. The chain's CDR3 is CASSMDRNYGYTF. The CDR3 nucleotides are TGTGCCAGCAGCATGGACAGAAACTATGGCTACACCTTC.

The chain joins TRBV29-1 to TRBJ2-2, with TRBD1 identical over 7 bases. V dropped 5 bases and J dropped 1; count of bases not matched to a gene: 4. This CDR3 contains 14 residues. Germline assignment: CDR1 SQVTM and CDR2 ANQGSEA. CDR3 loop: CSVYGTENTGELFF. For the CDR3, the DNA is TGCAGCGTTTACGGGACAGAGAACACCGGGGAGCTGTTTTTT.

V and J are TRBV12-3 or TRBV12-4 and TRBJ2-5; 7 bases align to TRBD1. CDR3 size: 15 residues. The junction had 5 bases not matched to a gene; V was cut back by 3 bases and J by 1 base. The CDR3 DNA reads as TGTGCCAGCAGTTTTACTAACAGGGGCCAAGAGACCCAGTACTTC. Its protein is CASSFTNRGQETQYF.

The rearrangement links TRBV3-1 to TRBJ1-3; D is unresolved. CDR3 length equals 13 residues. Per germline, CDR1 LGHDT and CDR2 YNNKEL (reference sequence). Trimming took 0 bases from V and 2 from J, leaving 2 bases between them. CDR3 in DNA: TGTGCCAGCAGCCAAGAAGCTGGAAACACCATATATTTT. Its translation: CASSQEAGNTIYF.

J is TRBJ2-7 and V is TRBV7-9, with no clear D. CDR1 and CDR2 (germline): SEHNR, FQNEAQ (reference sequence). The CDR3 extends over 14 amino acids. Trimming left V 4 bases short and J 3 bases short, with 13 bases between. Here the CDR3 reads CASSSPPLGYEQYF. As DNA, the CDR3 is TGTGCCAGCAGCTCCCCCCCCCTGGGCTACGAGCAGTACTTC.

The V call is TRBV2, the J call TRBJ2-1; D may be TRBD1 (6 bases). The CDR3 is 20 amino acids. The germline V and J ends were trimmed by 6 bases and 0 bases, with 27 bases remaining between them. Germline CDR1 is SNHLY and CDR2 is FYNNEI. The CDR3 DNA reads as TGTGCCAGCAGCGGTAACTACAGGGTCCCGTCGTTTAGCTCCTACAATGAGCAGTTCTTC. It translates to CASSGNYRVPSFSSYNEQFF.

J is TRBJ1-5 and V is TRBV7-9; D is perhaps TRBD1 (5 bases). V was clipped by 3 bases and J by 7 bases, with 10 bases between them. Germline loops: CDR1 SEHNR, CDR2 FQNEAQ (reference sequence). This CDR3 contains 13 residues. This chain's CDR3 is CASSFGWGQPQHF. In nucleotides, the CDR3 is TGTGCCAGCAGCTTCGGATGGGGCCAGCCCCAGCATTTT.